This T cell receptor beta chain was sequenced during a study of blood T cell repertoires in COVID-19. With 8 bases removed from V and 4 bases from J, the gap between germline ends came to 14 bases. The V gene's germline CDR1 is MDHEN and CDR2 SYDVKM. The CDR3 extends over 13 amino acids. Original handling: Nucleated cell counts were estimated from reference gene primer amplification. Profiled with immunoSEQ multiplex PCR; TCRdb holds only in-frame clones, not every one. For V, J and clone size, that table is used; D and trimming come from the DNA. The profile shows approximately 210,000 clones, 80% to 90% of them singletons.

The sequenced sample consisted of peripheral blood. This clonotype was sampled from a middle-aged man with acute or convalescent COVID-19. The J gene is TRBJ1-2, the V gene TRBV28, with D unclear. The CDR3 nucleotides read TGTGCCAGCCGGTCGGAGGTGGCCTATGGCTACACCTTC. It specifies CASRSEVAYGYTF.